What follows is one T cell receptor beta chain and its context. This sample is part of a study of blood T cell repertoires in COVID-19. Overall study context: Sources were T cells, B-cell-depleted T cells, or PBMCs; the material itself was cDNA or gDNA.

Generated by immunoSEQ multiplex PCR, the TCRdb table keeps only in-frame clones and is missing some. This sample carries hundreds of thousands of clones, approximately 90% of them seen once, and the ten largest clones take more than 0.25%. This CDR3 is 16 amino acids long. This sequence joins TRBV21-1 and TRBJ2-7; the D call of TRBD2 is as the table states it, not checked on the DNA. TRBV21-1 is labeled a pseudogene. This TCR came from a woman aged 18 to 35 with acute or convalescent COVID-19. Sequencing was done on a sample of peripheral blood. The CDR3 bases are TGTGCCAGACAAACTTCGGAGTACGGGGGGCCGGGAGAGCAGTACTTC. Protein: CARQTSEYGGPGEQYF.